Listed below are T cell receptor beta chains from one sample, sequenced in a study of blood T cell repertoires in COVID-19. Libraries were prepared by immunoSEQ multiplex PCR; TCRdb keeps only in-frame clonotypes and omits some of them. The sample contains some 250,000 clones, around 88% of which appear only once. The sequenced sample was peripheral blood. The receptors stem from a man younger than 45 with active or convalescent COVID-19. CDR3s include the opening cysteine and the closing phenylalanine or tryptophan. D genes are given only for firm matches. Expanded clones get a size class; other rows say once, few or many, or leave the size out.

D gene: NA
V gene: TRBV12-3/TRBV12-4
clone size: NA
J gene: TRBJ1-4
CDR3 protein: CASSAAYNEKLFF
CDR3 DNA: TGTGCCAGCAGTGCGGCCTATAATGAAAAACTGTTTTTT

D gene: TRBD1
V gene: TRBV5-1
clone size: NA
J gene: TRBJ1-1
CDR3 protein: CASSLRGAELNTEAFF
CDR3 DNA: TGCGCCAGCAGCCTCAGGGGGGCAGAACTGAACACTGAAGCTTTCTTT

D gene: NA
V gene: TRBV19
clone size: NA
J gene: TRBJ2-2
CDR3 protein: CASSFQGYTGELFF
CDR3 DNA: TGTGCCAGTAGTTTCCAGGGATACACCGGGGAGCTGTTTTTT

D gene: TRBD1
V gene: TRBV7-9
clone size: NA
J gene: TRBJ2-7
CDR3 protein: CASSQQGAQQYF
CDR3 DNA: TGTGCCAGCAGCCAACAGGGGGCTCAGCAGTACTTC

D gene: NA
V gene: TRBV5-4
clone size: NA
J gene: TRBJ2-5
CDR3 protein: CASSLGGGAETQYF
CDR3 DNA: TGTGCCAGCAGCTTGGGTGGGGGCGCGGAGACCCAGTACTTC

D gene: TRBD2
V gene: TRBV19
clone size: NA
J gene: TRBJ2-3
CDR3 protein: CASMGFAGGSRTDTQYF
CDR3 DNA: TGTGCCAGTATGGGCTTCGCGGGGGGGAGCCGCACAGATACGCAGTATTTT

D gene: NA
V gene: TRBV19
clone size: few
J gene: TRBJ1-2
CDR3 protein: CASSHRSGYTF
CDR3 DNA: TGTGCCAGTAGTCACAGGAGCGGCTACACCTTC

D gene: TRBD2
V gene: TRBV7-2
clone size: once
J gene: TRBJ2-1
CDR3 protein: CASSFRTSGGEQFF
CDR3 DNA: TGTGCCAGCAGCTTTAGGACTAGCGGGGGTGAGCAGTTCTTC

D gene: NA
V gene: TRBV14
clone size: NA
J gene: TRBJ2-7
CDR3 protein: CASSQWGGGEQYF
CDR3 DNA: TGTGCCAGCAGCCAGTGGGGAGGGGGAGAGCAGTACTTC

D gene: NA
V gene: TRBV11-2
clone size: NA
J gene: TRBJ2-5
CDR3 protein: CASSLDYGGLGETQYF
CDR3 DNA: TGTGCCAGCAGCTTAGATTACGGGGGGCTCGGAGAGACCCAGTACTTC

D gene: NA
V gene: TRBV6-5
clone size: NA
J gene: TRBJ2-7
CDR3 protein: CASSLGTDTYEQYF
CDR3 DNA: TGTGCCAGCAGTTTGGGGACTGACACCTACGAGCAGTACTTC

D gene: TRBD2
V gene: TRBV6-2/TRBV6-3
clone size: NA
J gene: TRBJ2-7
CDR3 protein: CASSYGTSVTYEQYF
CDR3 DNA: TGTGCCAGCAGTTACGGGACTAGCGTCACCTACGAGCAGTACTTC

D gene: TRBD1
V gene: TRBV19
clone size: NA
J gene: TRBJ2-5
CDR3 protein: CASRRDRGETQYF
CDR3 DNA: TGTGCCAGTCGGCGTGACAGGGGAGAGACCCAGTACTTC

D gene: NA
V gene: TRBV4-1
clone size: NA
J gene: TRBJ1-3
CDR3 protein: CASSQFPAGAGNTIYF
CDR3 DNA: TGCGCCAGCAGCCAATTCCCGGCAGGGGCCGGAAACACCATATATTTT

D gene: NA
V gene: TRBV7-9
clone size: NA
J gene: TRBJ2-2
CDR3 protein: CAKEASGELFF
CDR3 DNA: TGTGCCAAGGAGGCGTCCGGGGAGCTGTTTTTT

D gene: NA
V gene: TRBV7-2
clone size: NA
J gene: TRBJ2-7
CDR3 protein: CASRPRNGLSYEQYF
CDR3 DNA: TGTGCCAGCAGGCCAAGAAACGGACTGTCCTACGAGCAGTACTTC

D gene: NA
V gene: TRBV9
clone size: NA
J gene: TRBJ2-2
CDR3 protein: CASSVTGNTGELFF
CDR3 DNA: TGTGCCAGCAGCGTAACGGGAAACACCGGGGAGCTGTTTTTT

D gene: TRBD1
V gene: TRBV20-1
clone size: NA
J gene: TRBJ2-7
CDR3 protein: CSASRGPSDEQYF
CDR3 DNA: TGCAGTGCCAGTAGGGGGCCATCCGACGAGCAGTACTTC

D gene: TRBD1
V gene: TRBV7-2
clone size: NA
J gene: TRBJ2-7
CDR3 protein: CASTKAYGQGKHF
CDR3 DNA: TGTGCCAGCACCAAAGCATACGGACAGGGTAAACACTTC

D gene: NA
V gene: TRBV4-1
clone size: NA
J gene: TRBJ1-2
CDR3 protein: CASSQDPDLTSGYTF
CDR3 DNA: TGCGCCAGCAGCCAAGATCCGGACTTGACTAGTGGCTACACCTTC

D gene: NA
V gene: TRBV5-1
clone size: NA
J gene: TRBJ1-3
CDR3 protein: CASSLAGFGNTIYF
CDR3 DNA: TGCGCCAGCAGCTTGGCAGGGTTTGGAAACACCATATATTTT

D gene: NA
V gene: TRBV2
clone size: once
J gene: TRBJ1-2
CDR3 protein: CASSDPGVYGYTF
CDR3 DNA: TGTGCCAGCAGTGACCCAGGGGTCTATGGCTACACCTTC

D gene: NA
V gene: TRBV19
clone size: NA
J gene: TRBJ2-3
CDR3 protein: CASSKGEPGGDTQYF
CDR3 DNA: TGTGCCAGTAGTAAGGGGGAGCCAGGCGGGGATACGCAGTATTTT

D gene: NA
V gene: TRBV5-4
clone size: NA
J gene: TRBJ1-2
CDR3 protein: CASSTGTNYGYTF
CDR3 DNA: TGTGCCAGCAGCACGGGAACTAACTATGGCTACACCTTC

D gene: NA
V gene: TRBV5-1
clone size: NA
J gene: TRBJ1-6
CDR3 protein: CASSLAGNSPLHF
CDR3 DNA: TGCGCCAGCAGCTTGGCAGGAAATTCACCCCTCCACTTT

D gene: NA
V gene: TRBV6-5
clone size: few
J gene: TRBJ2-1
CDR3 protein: CASSYGYEQFF
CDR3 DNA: TGTGCCAGCAGTTACGGCTATGAGCAGTTCTTC

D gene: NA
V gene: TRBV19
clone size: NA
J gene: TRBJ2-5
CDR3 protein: CASSEDREETQYF
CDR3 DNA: TGTGCCAGTAGTGAGGACAGAGAAGAGACCCAGTACTTC

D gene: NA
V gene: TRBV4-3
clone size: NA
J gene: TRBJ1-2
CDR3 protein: CARRPRAGGGSGYTF
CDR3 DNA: TGCGCCCGCAGGCCTCGTGCGGGGGGGGGTAGTGGCTACACCTTC

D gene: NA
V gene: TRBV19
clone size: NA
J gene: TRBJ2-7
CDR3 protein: CASSILANHYEQYF
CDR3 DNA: TGTGCCAGTAGTATTCTAGCGAATCATTACGAGCAGTACTTC

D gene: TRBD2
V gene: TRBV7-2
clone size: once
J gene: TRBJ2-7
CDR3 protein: CASRLAGGSSYEQYF
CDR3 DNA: TGTGCCAGCAGACTAGCGGGGGGAAGCTCCTACGAGCAGTACTTC

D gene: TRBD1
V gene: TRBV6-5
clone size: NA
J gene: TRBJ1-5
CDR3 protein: CASRETGAGDQPQHF
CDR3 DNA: TGTGCCAGCAGGGAGACAGGGGCTGGCGATCAGCCCCAGCATTTT

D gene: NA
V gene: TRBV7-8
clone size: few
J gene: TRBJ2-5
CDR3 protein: CASGRGRVQETQYF
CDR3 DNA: TGTGCCAGCGGGAGGGGGAGAGTTCAAGAGACCCAGTACTTC

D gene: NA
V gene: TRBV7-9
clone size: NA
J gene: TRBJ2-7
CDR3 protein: CASSVDRDTRNF
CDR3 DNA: TGTGCCAGCAGCGTAGACCGGGACACACGGAACTTC

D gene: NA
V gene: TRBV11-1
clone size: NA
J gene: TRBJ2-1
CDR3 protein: CASSLEGGIGEQFF
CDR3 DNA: TGTGCCAGCAGCTTAGAGGGGGGGATTGGGGAGCAGTTCTTC

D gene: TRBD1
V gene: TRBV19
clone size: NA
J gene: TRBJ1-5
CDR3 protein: CASLGQGSNQPQHF
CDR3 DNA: TGTGCCAGTCTCGGACAGGGGAGCAATCAGCCCCAGCATTTT

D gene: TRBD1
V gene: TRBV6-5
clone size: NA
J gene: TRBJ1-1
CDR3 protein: CASRVDRGHFTEAFF
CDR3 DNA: TGTGCCAGCAGAGTAGACAGGGGGCATTTCACTGAAGCTTTCTTT

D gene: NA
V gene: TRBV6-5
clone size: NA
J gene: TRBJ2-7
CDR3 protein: CASSFRETTYEQYF
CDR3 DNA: TGTGCCAGCAGTTTCCGGGAAACTACCTACGAGCAGTACTTC

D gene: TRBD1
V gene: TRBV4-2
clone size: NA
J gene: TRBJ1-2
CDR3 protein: CASSQPRGQGGISYTF
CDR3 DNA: TGTGCCAGCAGCCAACCTCGGGGACAGGGGGGAATAAGCTACACCTTC

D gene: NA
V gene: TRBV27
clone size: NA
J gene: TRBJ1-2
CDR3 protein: CASSELPGNPGYTF
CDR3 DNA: TGTGCCAGCAGTGAATTACCAGGGAACCCAGGCTACACCTTC

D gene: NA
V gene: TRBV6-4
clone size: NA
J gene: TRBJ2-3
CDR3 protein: CASSDESTDTQYF
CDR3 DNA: TGTGCCAGCAGTGACGAGAGCACAGATACGCAGTATTTT

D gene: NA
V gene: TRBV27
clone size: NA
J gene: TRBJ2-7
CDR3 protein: CASSLDSSYEQYF
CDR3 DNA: TGTGCCAGCAGTTTGGACAGCTCCTACGAGCAGTACTTC